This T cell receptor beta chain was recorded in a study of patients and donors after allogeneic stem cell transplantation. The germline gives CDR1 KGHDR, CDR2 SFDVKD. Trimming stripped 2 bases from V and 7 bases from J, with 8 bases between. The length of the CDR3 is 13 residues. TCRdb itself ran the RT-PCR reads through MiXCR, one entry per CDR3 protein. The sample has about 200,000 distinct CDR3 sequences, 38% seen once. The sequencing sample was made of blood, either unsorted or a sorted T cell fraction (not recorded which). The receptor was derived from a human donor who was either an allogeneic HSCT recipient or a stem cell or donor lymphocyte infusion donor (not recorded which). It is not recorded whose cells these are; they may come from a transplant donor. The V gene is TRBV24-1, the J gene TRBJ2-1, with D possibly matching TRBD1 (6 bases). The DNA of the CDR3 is TGTGCCACCAGTGATTCCGACAGGAATGAGCAGTTCTTC. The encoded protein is CATSDSDRNEQFF.